Shown below are 4 T cell receptor beta chains from a single sample sequenced in a study of human T cells and chemical hapten exposure. The time point denotes: patch test 2, 6 weeks after DPC sensitization. Treatment denoted: therapeutic diphenylcyclopropenone sensitization with weekly scalp DPC. TCRdb independently ran MiXCR on the RACE reads; one entry per CDR3 protein. Counted here are about 350,000 distinct CDR3 sequences, nearly 6.5% occurring once; the ten biggest clones make up less than 6.5%. The specimen comprised whole blood, sampled in connection with sensitization to the hapten diphenylcyclopropenone (DPC). All receptors derive from a woman between 18 and 30 years old with alopecia areata. Some clones in this sample may be carry-over from other donors' samples.

In this sample, this clonotype turned up many times. The chain employs TRBV28 and TRBJ1-6; D unclear. The length of the CDR3 is 12 residues. Germline lookup yields CDR1 MDHEN and CDR2 SYDVKM. Trimming removed 2 bases at V and 8 bases at J, with 4 bases between. The DNA for the CDR3 is TGTGCCAGCAGTTTAGAGCATTCACCCCTCCACTTT. Translated, it gives CASSLEHSPLHF. Supplemented by reference TRBV28 and TRBJ1-6, the full variable domain reads DVKVTQSSRYLVKRTGEKVFLECVQDMDHENMFWYRQDPGLGLRLIYFSYDVKMKEKGDIPEGYSVSREKKERFSLILESASTNQTSMYLCASSLEHSPLHFGNGTRLTVT.

This clonotype has a handful of counts. The rearrangement joins TRBV5-4 to TRBJ2-1, with TRBD1 identical over 7 bases. V was pared by 3 bases and J by 7 bases, with 13 bases of the junction left unmatched. The CDR3 length is 16 residues. Germline V gene data show CDR1 as SGHNT and CDR2 as YYREEE (reference sequence). The CDR3 coding sequence is TGTGCCAGCAGCTCATCCGGGACAGAACTGGTTAATGAGCAGTTCTTC. It codes for CASSSSGTELVNEQFF.

This clonotype has a handful of counts. The chain employs TRBV6-5 and TRBJ1-3; 10 nucleotides match TRBD1. CDR1 is MNHEY and CDR2 is SVGAGI in the germline V gene. Unmatched junction bases numbered 2, after V lost 7 bases and J lost 2 bases. The CDR3 consists of 14 residues. The CDR3 coding sequence is TGTGCCAGCACCGGGACAGGGGCTGGAAACACCATATATTTT. It yields the protein CASTGTGAGNTIYF.

A few counts support this clonotype. The V call is TRBV28, the J call TRBJ2-2, with D tentatively TRBD1 (6 bases). Trimming took off 5 bases at V and 6 bases at J, with 16 bases between the two ends. Germline CDR1 MDHEN, CDR2 SYDVKM. This CDR3 is built from 15 residues. The DNA for the CDR3 is TGTGCCAGCAGTACTACCCGAAGACAGGCCGGGGAGCTGTTTTTT. Translating gives CASSTTRRQAGELFF.